These 13 T cell receptor beta chains share one sample of origin, sequenced in a study of cytomegalovirus exposure and HLA in healthy donors. The primer mix had 60 Vbeta and 13 Jbeta primers. TCRdb keeps only in-frame clones here, not all; method: immunoSEQ multiplex PCR. The table records 170,000 or so clones, 80% of them present only once. Source material: PBMCs. The receptors stem from a woman aged 45-60 years in good health and CMV-seropositive.

The DNA for the CDR3 is TGTGCCAGCAGCTTGTTAGCGGGGGCACAACTTTACAATGAGCAGTTCTTC. It codes for CASSLLAGAQLYNEQFF. The gene calls are TRBV5-4 and TRBJ2-1; 9 bases are a match to TRBD2. J gave up 4 bases and V 1 base, and 9 bases lay outside the gene matches. The germline gives CDR1 SGHNT, CDR2 YYREEE (reference sequence). This CDR3 contains 17 residues.

The chain has TRBV28 and TRBJ2-2, with 11 bases aligning to TRBD1. The V gene's germline CDR1 is MDHEN and CDR2 SYDVKM. This CDR3 region has 16 residues. V shed 9 bases and J 6 bases; nucleotides not matched to a gene: 12. DNA for the CDR3: TGTGCCAGTAATTATGGGACAGGGGGTCCGGCCGGGGAGCTGTTTTTT. This gives the protein CASNYGTGGPAGELFF.

This clone is a singleton in its sample. The CDR3 loop reads CASSLQGQGVEKLFF. The CDR3 DNA reads as TGTGCCAGCAGTTTACAGGGACAGGGCGTAGAAAAACTGTTTTTT. The chain combines TRBV28 with TRBJ1-4; TRBD1 agrees at 9 bases. This CDR3 region has 15 residues. CDR1 and CDR2 (germline): MDHEN, SYDVKM. V lost 2 bases to trimming and J lost 8 bases; unmatched junction nucleotides: 6.

The rearrangement joins TRBV28 to TRBJ2-1, with 13 bases aligning to TRBD2. The CDR3 is made up of 15 amino acids. Germline CDR1 MDHEN, CDR2 SYDVKM. With 6 bases clipped from V and 5 bases from J, the junction kept 4 bases outside the gene matches. This CDR3 reads CASSPGLAGHNEQFF. CDR3 nucleotides: TGTGCCAGCAGCCCGGGACTAGCGGGGCACAATGAGCAGTTCTTC.

The V gene is TRBV30, the J gene TRBJ1-6; no firm D call. The CDR3 runs to 14 residues. Germline V lookup: CDR1 GTSNPN, CDR2 SVGIG (reference sequence). The ends were cut back, 7 bases at V and 7 bases at J, with 17 bases in the middle. Written as DNA, the CDR3 is TGTGCCTCCACCCGGGGATCACGCAATTCACCCCTCCACTTT. Protein sequence: CASTRGSRNSPLHF.

The V call is TRBV30, the J call TRBJ2-7; possible D gene TRBD1, 6 bases. The ends were cut back, 5 bases at V and 4 bases at J, with 18 bases in the middle. The CDR3 totals 14 residues. Germline lookup yields CDR1 GTSNPN and CDR2 SVGIG (reference sequence). CDR3 sequence reads: CAWDGTGSGYEQYF. As DNA, the CDR3 is TGTGCCTGGGACGGTACAGGGTCTGGATACGAGCAGTACTTC.

About this clone itself: The junction departs from the called germline gene at one end, perhaps through a read error. This chain uses TRBV7-9 with TRBJ1-2, with D tentatively TRBD1 (6 bases). CDR1 is SEHNR and CDR2 is FQNEAQ in the germline V gene (reference sequence). The CDR3 sequence is 14 residues long. CDR3 loop: CSSSPQGRQYGYTF. The CDR3 bases are TGTTCCAGCAGCCCCCAGGGGCGCCAGTATGGCTACACCTTC.

This chain connects TRBV5-4 to TRBJ1-2; D unresolved. CDR1 and CDR2 (germline): SGHNT, YYREEE (reference sequence). V was pared by 5 bases and J by 2 bases, with 10 bases between. The CDR3 is 13 amino acids. The CDR3 DNA is TGTGCCAGCAGAAAGGAACTAAACTATGGCTACACCTTC. This encodes CASRKELNYGYTF.

The gene calls are TRBV7-2 and TRBJ1-2; TRBD1 matches at 9 bases. Germline CDR1 reads SGHTA; CDR2 reads FQGNSA. After removal of 5 bases from V and 6 bases from J, the junction contained 16 bases not matched to a gene. The CDR3 length is 17 residues. The DNA of the CDR3 is TGTGCCAGCAGCGCAGCGGGACAGGGAAAGGGGGTGGATGGCTACACCTTC. Amino acid sequence: CASSAAGQGKGVDGYTF.

The chain employs TRBV11-2 and TRBJ1-3; D gene ambiguous. The germline V and J ends were trimmed by 1 base and 0 bases, with 10 bases remaining between them. The germline V gene has CDR1 SGHAT and CDR2 FQNNGV. The CDR3 totals 16 residues. CDR3 protein: CASSLVMRLSGNTIYF. CDR3 sequence (DNA): TGTGCCAGCAGCTTAGTAATGAGGCTCTCTGGAAACACCATATATTTT.

This clone was detected once. The chain employs TRBV4-1 and TRBJ2-1, with 7 bases fitting TRBD1. The V gene end was trimmed by 0 bases and the J gene end by 5 bases; junction bases not matched to a gene: 1. The CDR3 is made up of 14 amino acids. Germline V lookup: CDR1 MGHRA, CDR2 YSYEKL. CDR3 region: CASSQEGTDNEQFF. The CDR3 DNA sequence: TGCGCCAGCAGCCAAGAAGGGACAGACAATGAGCAGTTCTTC.

The rearrangement joins TRBV2 to TRBJ2-7, with D perhaps TRBD1 (6 bases). Germline V lookup: CDR1 SNHLY, CDR2 FYNNEI. The CDR3 loop spans 14 amino acids. V dropped 6 bases and J dropped 0 bases, with 12 bases sitting between them. CDR3 protein: CASRGQFSSYEQYF. Written as DNA, the CDR3 is TGTGCCAGCAGAGGACAGTTCAGCTCCTACGAGCAGTACTTC.

The V gene is TRBV5-1, the J gene TRBJ2-1, with a tentative D call TRBD2 (6 bases). There are 14 residues in the CDR3. Trimming took 3 bases from V and 8 from J, leaving 15 bases between them. CDR1 and CDR2 from the germline V gene are SGHRS and YFSETQ. The CDR3 coding sequence is TGCGCCAGCAGCTCTCTCCTAGCGTCCGATGAGCAGTTCTTC. This translates into CASSSLLASDEQFF. The variable domain in full, completed from reference TRBV5-1 and TRBJ2-1, reads KAGVTQTPRYLIKTRGQQVTLSCSPISGHRSVSWYQQTPGQGLQFLFEYFSETQRNKGNFPGRFSGRQFSNSRSEMNVSTLELGDSALYLCASSSLLASDEQFFGPGTRLTVL.